The 30 T cell receptor beta chains given below trace back to one sample, sequenced in a study of blood T cells in healthy people across ages. A sample-barcoded 5' primer and a J-beta primer mix were used in a second PCR of about 7 to 11 cycles. TCRdb re-analysed the 5' RACE reads in MiXCR, keeping a single row per CDR3 protein. The table lists around 520,000 distinct CDR3 sequences, about 29% of them singletons. These records were also assigned to another study, of T cells of mothers and their children.

The specimen was blood. Source of these receptors: a boy aged 2 to 9 in good health.

The chain couples TRBV20-1 to TRBJ2-7; D gene uncertain. The V end lost 3 bases, the J end lost 1 base, and 16 bases lay between the germline ends. CDR3 size: 15 residues. Germline V gene sequence: CDR1 DFQATT, CDR2 SNEGSKA (reference sequence). The CDR3 region is CSASSRSAISYEQYF. The CDR3 bases are TGCAGTGCTAGTAGCAGGTCGGCAATTTCCTACGAGCAGTACTTC.

V and J are TRBV12-3 or TRBV12-4 and TRBJ1-1; TRBD1 matches 10 bases. This CDR3 contains 17 residues. V lost 7 bases, J lost 7 bases, and 18 bases stayed unmatched. For the CDR3, the DNA is TGTGCCAGCACTTCCCCTCTCGGACGGCGGACAGGGGGTGAAGCTTTCTTT. It yields the protein CASTSPLGRRTGGEAFF.

As regards this clonotype: A much more abundant neighbour one base away suggests this may be a read error. This chain uses TRBV9 with TRBJ2-7, with no clear D. The CDR3 has 13 amino acids. From germline, CDR1 is SGDLS and CDR2 YYNGEE. CDR3 DNA: TGTGACAGCAGCTTCGACCCTAACTACGAGCAGTACTTC. This sequence encodes CDSSFDPNYEQYF.

This clonotype was detected ten times or more. The genes are TRBV10-3 and TRBJ2-1; 7 positions match TRBD1. The CDR3 is 13 amino acids. V shed 6 bases, J shed 5 bases, and the junction held 4 bases outside the gene matches. CDR1 is ENHRY, CDR2 SYGVKD, per germline. The CDR3 sequence is CAIRTGTDNEQFF. The CDR3 nucleotides are TGTGCCATCAGGACTGGGACAGACAATGAGCAGTTCTTC.

This clonotype was detected only a few times. The genes are TRBV12-5 and TRBJ1-6, with 7 bases matching TRBD1. The germline V gene has CDR1 LGHNT and CDR2 FRNRAP. Trimming at V came to 5 bases and at J to 10 bases, leaving 8 bases not matched to a gene. The CDR3 sequence is 14 residues long. The CDR3 region is CASGPGGRGSPLHF. The DNA for the CDR3 is TGTGCTAGTGGTCCAGGGGGAAGGGGCTCACCCCTCCACTTT.

This clonotype was found a few times. The chain has TRBV12-3 or TRBV12-4 and TRBJ2-4, with D perhaps being TRBD1 or TRBD2 (6 bases each). V lost 3 bases and J lost 1, with 13 bases in between. The CDR3 runs 16 residues. CDR3 in amino acids: CASSFEGEVAKNIQYF. In DNA form, the CDR3 reads TGTGCCAGCAGTTTCGAGGGGGAGGTGGCCAAAAACATTCAGTACTTC.

The table lists this clonotype with a few counts. The chain couples TRBV6-1 to TRBJ1-5; D is unresolved. This CDR3 has 14 amino acids. Germline assignment: CDR1 MNHNS and CDR2 SASEGT. V shed 6 bases and J shed 4 bases, with 13 bases lying between them. CDR3 bases: TGTGCCAGCAGGGCCATAATCGGAAATCAGCCCCAGCATTTT. Translation: CASRAIIGNQPQHF.

This clonotype was detected only a few times. The chain joins TRBV10-2 to TRBJ2-1; tentative D call: TRBD2 (5 bases). The ends were cut back, 5 bases at V and 4 bases at J, with 15 bases in the middle. Germline-derived CDR1 and CDR2 are WSHSY and SAAADI. The CDR3 length is 15 residues. The CDR3 protein is CASSSLATYYNEQFF. CDR3 nucleotides: TGCGCCAGCAGTTCTCTAGCAACCTATTACAATGAGCAGTTCTTC.

The chain has TRBV4-1 and TRBJ1-3; TRBD1 matches 9 bases. The J segment lost 0 bases and the V segment lost 4 bases, leaving 10 bases of the junction unmatched. This CDR3 spans 18 amino acids. Germline values: CDR1 MGHRA, CDR2 YSYEKL. This CDR3 reads CASSRLYSTGGSGNTIYF. The CDR3 coding sequence is TGCGCCAGCAGCCGCTTATATTCGACAGGGGGCTCTGGAAACACCATATATTTT.

The chain has TRBV6-2 or TRBV6-3 and TRBJ2-7, with D hard to call. Per germline, CDR1 MNHEY and CDR2 SVGEGT. Between the trimmed V and J ends, which lost 7 bases and 0 bases, there was a span of 16 bases. CDR3 length: 15 residues. CDR3 loop: CASTHGHSSSYEQYF. In DNA form, the CDR3 reads TGTGCCAGCACTCACGGGCACAGCAGCTCCTACGAGCAGTACTTC.

There are a few counts of this clonotype. The chain employs TRBV19 and TRBJ2-7; 9 bases are a match to TRBD2. Germline V gene data show CDR1 as LNHDA and CDR2 as SQIVND (reference sequence). CDR3 length equals 15 residues. V shed 3 bases, J shed 3 bases, and the junction held 6 bases outside the gene matches. The CDR3, as DNA: TGTGCCAGTAGTATGGCTAGCGGGGTATACTACGAGCAGTACTTC. Amino acid sequence: CASSMASGVYYEQYF. The complete variable domain, with remaining parts taken from reference TRBV19 and TRBJ2-7, reads DGGITQSPKYLFRKEGQNVTLSCEQNLNHDAMYWYRQDPGQGLRLIYYSQIVNDFQKGDIAEGYSVSREKKESFPLTVTSAQKNPTAFYLCASSMASGVYYEQYFGPGTRLTVT.

There are a few counts of this clonotype. The rearrangement uses TRBV5-1 and TRBJ2-1; tentatively, D is TRBD1 or TRBD2 (5 bases each). Matching the DNA end better, TRBJ2-7 makes the J call doubtful. CDR1 SGHRS and CDR2 YFSETQ come from the germline V gene. The CDR3 is 15 residues long. CDR3 DNA sequence: TGCGCCAGCAGCTTGGACGAGGGGTGGAAGTACGAGCAGTACTTC. Protein sequence: CASSLDEGWKYEQYF.

This clonotype was found a few times. For the CDR3, the DNA is TGCAGCGTTGGGTACTCTGGAAACACCATATATTTT. Translated: CSVGYSGNTIYF. The chain carries TRBV29-1 and TRBJ1-3; D remains unclear. V was trimmed by 4 bases and J by 0 bases, leaving 4 bases between them. The CDR3 is 12 residues long. In germline, CDR1 is SQVTM, CDR2 ANQGSEA.

Comment on this clonotype: One end of the junction fails to match germline, which may point to a read error. V is TRBV2 and J is TRBJ2-1, with 8 bases identical to TRBD1. CDR3 length: 12 residues. Per the germline V gene, CDR1 is SNHLY and CDR2 is FYNNEI. CDR3 coding DNA: TGTGCCAGCAGAATAACAGGGGGAGTCCATGACTTC. Translated, it gives CASRITGGVHDF.

The chain recombines TRBV2 with TRBJ2-5; D unresolved. This CDR3 spans 14 amino acids. CDR1 is SNHLY and CDR2 is FYNNEI in the germline V gene. The V gene lost 2 bases and the J gene lost 1 base, with 8 bases spanning the gap. The DNA for the CDR3 is TGTGCCAGCAGTGAAATAGGACCCCAAGAGACCCAGTACTTC. Translated, it gives CASSEIGPQETQYF.

The V and J genes are TRBV9 and TRBJ2-1, with D perhaps matching TRBD2 (5 bases). CDR3 length: 15 amino acids. In germline, CDR1 is SGDLS, CDR2 YYNGEE. Trimming removed 1 base at V and 6 bases at J, with 14 bases between. The CDR3 here is CASSVLAGSCNEQFF. As DNA, the CDR3 is TGTGCCAGCAGCGTACTAGCTGGATCGTGCAATGAGCAGTTCTTC.

This clonotype was recorded a few times. This rearrangement joins TRBV21-1 to TRBJ2-7; the table's D call of TRBD2 was not tested on the DNA. TRBV21-1 is a pseudogene. There are 14 residues in the CDR3. The CDR3 nucleotides are TGTGCCAGCACAGGGACTAGCGTCCGCTACGAGCAGTACTTC. It is translated as CASTGTSVRYEQYF.

The chain couples TRBV5-1 to TRBJ2-3; possibly TRBD1 for D (6 bases). The CDR3 has 16 amino acids. Trimming shortened V by 5 bases and J by 0 bases, and 16 bases separated the two germline ends. Per the germline V gene, CDR1 is SGHRS and CDR2 is YFSETQ. The CDR3: CASRARGDTSTDTQYF. The CDR3 DNA reads as TGCGCCAGCAGAGCCCGAGGGGACACTAGCACAGATACGCAGTATTTT.

The V gene is TRBV4-3, the J gene TRBJ2-1, with 7 bases that match TRBD2. V shed 5 bases, J shed 3 bases, and the junction held 4 bases outside the gene matches. There are 14 residues in the CDR3. Germline V gene sequence: CDR1 LGHNA, CDR2 YSLEER. The CDR3 spells CASSGRGVYNEQFF. The CDR3 region has the DNA TGCGCCAGCAGCGGACGGGGGGTCTACAATGAGCAGTTCTTC.

Notes on this clonotype: Its ends do not fully match the called genes, so a read error is possible. The chain is built from TRBV14 and TRBJ2-3; 7 positions match TRBD2. Germline V lookup: CDR1 SGHDN, CDR2 FVKESK. CDR3 length: 14 residues. CDR3 residues: CASSQGRSGGTQYF. CDR3 bases: TGTGCCAGCAGTCAAGGCCGGTCGGGAGGAACGCAGTATTTT.

This clonotype was observed a few times. The chain uses TRBV20-1 and TRBJ2-1; TRBD2 aligns across 7 bases. The CDR3 is 19 residues long. Germline V CDR1 and CDR2: DFQATT, SNEGSKA (reference sequence). Trimming cost V 1 base and J 0 bases; bases outside gene matches: 15. The CDR3 DNA reads TGCAGTGCTAGAGTCCTGAGCGGGGAGAGGCTCAGCTCCTACAATGAGCAGTTCTTC. This sequence encodes CSARVLSGERLSSYNEQFF.

The CDR3 DNA follows: TGCAGCGGCTCGGCGGGCGCCGGGGAGCTGTTTTTT. It codes for CSGSAGAGELFF. The chain links TRBV29-1 to TRBJ2-2; TRBD2 might be the D (5 bases). Germline V CDR1 and CDR2: SQVTM, ANQGSEA. The CDR3 spans 12 residues. V gave up 7 bases and J gave up 6 bases, with 12 bases separating them.

Here the CDR3 reads CASSDGRTVVNTEAFF. The CDR3 bases are TGCGCCAGCAGCGATGGACGGACAGTTGTGAACACTGAAGCTTTCTTT. The rearrangement uses TRBV5-1 and TRBJ1-1; D might be TRBD1 (6 bases). Trimming took off 4 bases at V and 0 bases at J, with 16 bases between the two ends. Germline V gene sequence: CDR1 SGHRS, CDR2 YFSETQ. This CDR3 is built from 16 residues.

The table lists this clonotype with a few counts. The chain uses TRBV11-2 and TRBJ2-3, with 10 bases that match TRBD2. The CDR3 spans 17 residues. Germline CDR1 and CDR2: SGHAT and FQNNGV. Germline trimming cut 0 bases from V and 1 base from J; bases unmatched to any gene: 4. The CDR3: CASSLEAGGIGTDTQYF. CDR3 bases: TGTGCCAGCAGCTTAGAAGCGGGAGGGATTGGCACAGATACGCAGTATTTT.

The rearrangement links TRBV7-6 to TRBJ2-7; D is uncertain. The CDR3 has 14 residues. CDR1 is SGHVS, CDR2 FNYEAQ, per germline. V lost 6 bases and J lost 2, with 14 bases in between. The DNA for the CDR3 is TGTGCCAGCAGTTTTTCCGGGTCAGCCTACGAGCAGTACTTC. Residues: CASSFSGSAYEQYF.

This rearrangement joins TRBV20-1 to TRBJ1-1; 11 bases fit TRBD1. Germline V gives CDR1 DFQATT, CDR2 SNEGSKA (reference sequence). This CDR3 spans 14 amino acids. The ends lost 6 bases at V and 3 bases at J; junction bases unmatched: 6. DNA of the CDR3: TGCAGTGCAACCGGGACAGGGGGGGACACTGAAGCTTTCTTT. This gives the protein CSATGTGGDTEAFF.

The chain carries TRBV14 and TRBJ2-3; 8 bases fit TRBD2. Germline-derived CDR1 and CDR2 are SGHDN and FVKESK. With V trimmed by 10 bases and J by 4 bases, 10 bases remained unmatched. The CDR3 contains 14 residues. CDR3 residues: CATSPGLAADTQYF. The CDR3 coding sequence is TGTGCCACCTCCCCAGGACTAGCAGCAGATACGCAGTATTTT.

The chain recombines TRBV6-1 with TRBJ2-5; TRBD1 might be the D (6 bases). The end of the DNA fits TRBJ2-7 better, so the J call may be wrong. CDR3 size: 14 residues. Germline loops: CDR1 MNHNS, CDR2 SASEGT. Here the CDR3 reads CASTRGRVTYEQYF. The CDR3 coding sequence is TGTGCCAGCACCAGGGGCCGCGTCACCTACGAGCAGTACTTC.

This clonotype was picked up a small number of times. This chain joins TRBV6-6 and TRBJ2-3, with D possibly matching TRBD1 (7 bases). Germline lookup yields CDR1 MNHNY and CDR2 SVGAGI (reference sequence). With 10 bases removed from V and 0 bases from J, the gap between germline ends came to 17 bases. This CDR3 contains 15 residues. In nucleotides, the CDR3 is TGTGCCACCTACTCAGGGGGAGGAAGCACAGATACGCAGTATTTT. Translated, it gives CATYSGGGSTDTQYF.

The rearrangement uses TRBV5-1 and TRBJ2-5, with D possibly matching TRBD2 (5 bases). This CDR3 comprises 12 residues. The germline CDR1 and CDR2 sequences are SGHRS and YFSETQ. The ends were cut back, 5 bases at V and 0 bases at J, with 5 bases in the middle. The CDR3 loop is CASRRDQETQYF. The CDR3 bases are TGCGCCAGCAGGCGGGACCAAGAGACCCAGTACTTC.